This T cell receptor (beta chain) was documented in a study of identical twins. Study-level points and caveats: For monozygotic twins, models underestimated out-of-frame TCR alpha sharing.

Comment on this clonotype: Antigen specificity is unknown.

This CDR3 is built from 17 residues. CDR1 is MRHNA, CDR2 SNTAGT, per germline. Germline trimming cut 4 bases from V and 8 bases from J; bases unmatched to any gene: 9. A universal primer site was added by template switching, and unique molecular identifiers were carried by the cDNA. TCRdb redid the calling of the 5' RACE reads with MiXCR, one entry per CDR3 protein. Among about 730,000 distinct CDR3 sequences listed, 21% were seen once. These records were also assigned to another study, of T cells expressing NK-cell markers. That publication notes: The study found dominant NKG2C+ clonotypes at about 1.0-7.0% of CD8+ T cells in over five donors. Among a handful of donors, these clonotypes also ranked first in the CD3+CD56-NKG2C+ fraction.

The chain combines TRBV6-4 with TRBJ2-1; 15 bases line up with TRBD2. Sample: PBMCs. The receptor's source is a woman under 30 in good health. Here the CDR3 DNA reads TGTGCCAGCAGTGGGAGGACTAGCGGGGGGGCCGTACATGAGCAGTTCTTC. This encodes CASSGRTSGGAVHEQFF.